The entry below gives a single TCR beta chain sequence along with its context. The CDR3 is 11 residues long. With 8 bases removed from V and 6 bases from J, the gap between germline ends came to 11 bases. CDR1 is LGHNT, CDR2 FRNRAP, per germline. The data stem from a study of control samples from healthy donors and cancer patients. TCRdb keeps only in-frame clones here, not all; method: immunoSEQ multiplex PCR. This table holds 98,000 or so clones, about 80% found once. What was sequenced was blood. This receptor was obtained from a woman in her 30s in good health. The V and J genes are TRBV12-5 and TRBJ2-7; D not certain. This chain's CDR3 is CASTSFSEQYF. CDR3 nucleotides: TGTGCTAGTACATCATTTTCCGAGCAGTACTTC.